The rows below give T cell receptor beta chains drawn from one sample of a study of blood T cell repertoires in COVID-19. TCRdb's copy holds only in-frame clones and misses some; the assay was immunoSEQ multiplex PCR. Among approximately 120,000 clones listed, around 87% were seen once. Sample: peripheral blood. The receptors originated from a man in his fifties with acute or convalescent COVID-19. The CDR3 runs from the conserved cysteine through the conserved F or W. The D gene is left open where the match is weak. The size of a clone is reported for some rows only, either as once, few or many, or as a class for expanded clones.

size: .; length: 15; J: TRBJ2-3; D: TRBD2; V: TRBV9; CDR3: CASMGTSGTTDTQYF; DNA: TGTGCCAGCATGGGGACTAGCGGGACCACAGATACGCAGTATTTT
size: .; length: 12; J: TRBJ2-5; D: .; V: TRBV19; CDR3: CASSTTERGQYF; DNA: TGTGCCAGTAGTACAACAGAACGGGGCCAGTACTTC
size: .; length: 16; J: TRBJ1-2; D: TRBD1; V: TRBV19; CDR3: CASSRDRLGVGYDYTF; DNA: TGTGCCAGTAGCCGGGACAGGTTGGGTGTGGGCTATGACTACACCTTC
size: .; length: 12; J: TRBJ1-4; D: .; V: TRBV12-3/TRBV12-4; CDR3: CASTGKGEKLFF; DNA: TGTGCCAGCACCGGGAAAGGGGAAAAACTGTTTTTT
size: .; length: 14; J: TRBJ1-1; D: .; V: TRBV5-4; CDR3: CARRQRPMNTEAFF; DNA: TGTGCCAGGAGACAGAGACCCATGAACACTGAAGCTTTCTTT
size: .; length: 15; J: TRBJ2-5; D: .; V: TRBV10-2; CDR3: CASSDKRKIQETQYF; DNA: TGCGCCAGCAGTGACAAGAGAAAAATCCAAGAGACCCAGTACTTC
size: few; length: 17; J: TRBJ2-7; D: TRBD1; V: TRBV11-2; CDR3: CASSHRWGQGGSYEQYF; DNA: TGTGCCAGCAGCCACCGCTGGGGACAGGGGGGATCCTACGAGCAGTACTTC
size: .; length: 17; J: TRBJ2-3; D: TRBD2; V: TRBV2; CDR3: CASSGPWTSGSTDTQYF; DNA: TGTGCCAGCAGTGGCCCCTGGACTAGCGGGAGTACAGATACGCAGTATTTT
size: .; length: 18; J: TRBJ1-4; D: .; V: TRBV5-3; CDR3: CARSLYLGLTGTNEKLFF; DNA: TGTGCCAGAAGCTTGTATCTGGGCTTAACGGGGACTAATGAAAAACTGTTTTTT
size: .; length: 14; J: TRBJ1-2; D: TRBD1; V: TRBV27; CDR3: CASSPSGTVYGYTF; DNA: TGTGCCAGCAGCCCTTCCGGGACAGTCTATGGCTACACCTTC
size: .; length: 12; J: TRBJ1-6; D: .; V: TRBV27; CDR3: CASSQGRSPLHF; DNA: TGTGCCAGCAGCCAGGGAAGATCACCCCTCCACTTT
size: .; length: 12; J: TRBJ2-7; D: .; V: TRBV5-6; CDR3: CASSPGTSGQYF; DNA: TGTGCCAGCAGCCCCGGGACATCTGGGCAGTACTTC
size: .; length: 13; J: TRBJ1-1; D: TRBD1; V: TRBV3-1/TRBV3-2; CDR3: CASSQGQGSEAFF; DNA: TGTGCCAGCAGCCAAGGACAGGGGAGTGAAGCTTTCTTT
size: .; length: 15; J: TRBJ2-7; D: .; V: TRBV4-1; CDR3: CASSPTRVGSYEQYF; DNA: TGCGCCAGCAGCCCGACTAGGGTTGGTTCCTACGAGCAGTACTTC
size: .; length: 14; J: TRBJ1-1; D: TRBD1; V: TRBV6-5; CDR3: CASSRRSGTVEAFF; DNA: TGTGCCAGCAGTCGGCGTTCCGGGACAGTTGAAGCTTTCTTT
size: .; length: 14; J: TRBJ1-3; D: .; V: TRBV5-5; CDR3: CASSSPDKGNTIYF; DNA: TGTGCCAGCAGCTCCCCGGACAAAGGAAACACCATATATTTT
size: .; length: 17; J: TRBJ2-3; D: TRBD2; V: TRBV10-1; CDR3: CASIVTSGSRWADTQYF; DNA: TGCGCCAGCATCGTCACTAGCGGGAGCCGGTGGGCAGATACGCAGTATTTT
size: .; length: 14; J: TRBJ1-2; D: .; V: TRBV5-4; CDR3: CASSYFSNTAGYTF; DNA: TGTGCCAGCAGTTATTTCTCAAACACAGCTGGCTACACCTTC
size: .; length: 14; J: TRBJ2-7; D: TRBD2; V: TRBV4-2; CDR3: CASSQASGTYEQYF; DNA: TGTGCCAGCAGCCAAGCTAGCGGGACCTACGAGCAGTACTTC
size: once; length: 12; J: TRBJ1-1; D: .; V: TRBV6-5; CDR3: CASRQGSTEAFF; DNA: TGTGCCAGCCGGCAGGGGAGCACTGAAGCTTTCTTT
size: .; length: 15; J: TRBJ1-1; D: .; V: TRBV7-2; CDR3: CASSSNRVPYTEAFF; DNA: TGTGCCAGCAGCTCGAACAGGGTGCCGTACACTGAAGCTTTCTTT
size: .; length: 15; J: TRBJ2-1; D: .; V: TRBV19; CDR3: CASSMKSGSYNEQFF; DNA: TGTGCCAGTAGTATGAAATCGGGTAGCTACAATGAGCAGTTCTTC
size: .; length: 14; J: TRBJ2-1; D: .; V: TRBV6-5; CDR3: CASSYSMLASEQFF; DNA: TGTGCCAGCAGTTACTCGATGCTAGCGTCTGAGCAGTTCTTC
size: once; length: 13; J: TRBJ1-2; D: TRBD1; V: TRBV27; CDR3: CASSYRGTYGYTF; DNA: TGTGCCAGCAGTTACAGGGGGACCTATGGCTACACCTTC
size: .; length: 15; J: TRBJ1-5; D: TRBD1; V: TRBV19; CDR3: CASREGASLGQPQHF; DNA: TGTGCCAGTCGGGAGGGGGCTAGCTTAGGTCAGCCCCAGCATTTT
size: .; length: 13; J: TRBJ2-7; D: .; V: TRBV19; CDR3: CASSRGEDYEQYF; DNA: TGTGCCAGTAGTAGGGGGGAGGATTACGAGCAGTACTTC
size: few; length: 13; J: TRBJ2-7; D: .; V: TRBV15; CDR3: CATSRDLLREQYF; DNA: TGTGCCACCAGCAGAGATCTCCTGAGGGAGCAGTACTTC
size: .; length: 16; J: TRBJ2-2; D: .; V: TRBV7-9; CDR3: CASSLAVGRGPGELFF; DNA: TGTGCCAGCAGCTTAGCGGTCGGGAGAGGACCAGGGGAGCTGTTTTTT
size: .; length: 14; J: TRBJ2-7; D: .; V: TRBV7-2; CDR3: CASSLFREPYEQYF; DNA: TGTGCCAGCAGCTTATTTCGGGAACCCTACGAGCAGTACTTC
size: .; length: 16; J: TRBJ2-4; D: TRBD1; V: TRBV19; CDR3: CASSNGQGLAKNIQYF; DNA: TGTGCCAGTAGTAACGGACAGGGACTAGCCAAAAACATTCAGTACTTC
size: .; length: 14; J: TRBJ2-1; D: TRBD2; V: TRBV23-1; CDR3: CASSSSGRANEQFF; DNA: TGCGCCAGCAGTAGTAGCGGGAGGGCCAATGAGCAGTTCTTC
size: .; length: 13; J: TRBJ1-2; D: .; V: TRBV28; CDR3: CASGASMVYGYTF; DNA: TGTGCCAGCGGGGCCTCGATGGTCTATGGCTACACCTTC
size: .; length: 13; J: TRBJ2-7; D: .; V: TRBV27; CDR3: CASSLGQTYEQYF; DNA: TGTGCCAGCAGTTTAGGGCAGACATACGAGCAGTACTTC
size: .; length: 14; J: TRBJ2-2; D: TRBD2; V: TRBV19; CDR3: CASSTSGGTGELFF; DNA: TGTGCCAGTAGTACTAGCGGGGGCACCGGGGAGCTGTTTTTT
size: .; length: 12; J: TRBJ2-2; D: .; V: TRBV2; CDR3: CASSDDTGELFF; DNA: TGTGCCAGCAGTGACGACACCGGGGAGCTGTTTTTT
size: .; length: 14; J: TRBJ1-2; D: .; V: TRBV30; CDR3: CAWRSRGGDYGYTF; DNA: TGTGCCTGGAGAAGCAGGGGCGGTGACTATGGCTACACCTTC
size: once; length: 12; J: TRBJ1-1; D: .; V: TRBV12-3/TRBV12-4; CDR3: CASSLRFTEAFF; DNA: TGTGCCAGCAGCTTACGGTTCACTGAAGCTTTCTTT
size: .; length: 15; J: TRBJ2-2; D: TRBD1; V: TRBV6-6; CDR3: CASGQQGAQSGELFF; DNA: TGTGCCAGCGGACAGCAGGGGGCGCAATCCGGGGAGCTGTTTTTT
size: once; length: 15; J: TRBJ2-6; D: TRBD1; V: TRBV30; CDR3: CAWNQGAAGANVLTF; DNA: TGTGCCTGGAACCAGGGGGCTGCGGGGGCCAACGTCCTGACTTTC
size: .; length: 14; J: TRBJ1-1; D: TRBD1; V: TRBV19; CDR3: CASSTGQANTEAFF; DNA: TGTGCCAGTAGTACGGGACAGGCGAACACTGAAGCTTTCTTT
size: .; length: 16; J: TRBJ2-2; D: .; V: TRBV7-9; CDR3: CAWKNRGGGNTGELFF; DNA: TGTGCCTGGAAAAATAGAGGAGGGGGCAACACCGGGGAGCTGTTTTTT
size: .; length: 16; J: TRBJ2-7; D: .; V: TRBV24-1; CDR3: CATSALGVGGSYEQYF; DNA: TGTGCCACCAGTGCCCTGGGCGTGGGTGGCTCCTACGAGCAGTACTTC
size: .; length: 14; J: TRBJ2-1; D: .; V: TRBV27; CDR3: CASSLSDMNNEQFF; DNA: TGTGCCAGCAGCCTTTCAGACATGAACAATGAGCAGTTCTTC
size: .; length: 15; J: TRBJ2-7; D: .; V: TRBV18; CDR3: CASSLSEIVGYEQYF; DNA: TGTGCCAGCTCACTTAGCGAAATCGTGGGATACGAGCAGTACTTC
size: .; length: 14; J: TRBJ2-5; D: .; V: TRBV21-1; CDR3: CASSKDQQQETQYF; DNA: TGTGCCAGCAGCAAAGATCAACAGCAAGAGACCCAGTACTTC
size: .; length: 13; J: TRBJ1-1; D: .; V: TRBV18; CDR3: CASSQTIIGEAFF; DNA: TGTGCCAGCTCACAAACGATCATCGGTGAAGCTTTCTTT
size: once; length: 11; J: TRBJ2-5; D: .; V: TRBV5-4; CDR3: CASREGETQYF; DNA: TGTGCCAGTCGGGAAGGCGAGACCCAGTACTTC
size: .; length: 15; J: TRBJ2-7; D: .; V: TRBV2; CDR3: CASSGWTAPGNEQYF; DNA: TGTGCCAGCAGTGGTTGGACAGCCCCGGGGAACGAGCAGTACTTC
size: .; length: 14; J: TRBJ2-7; D: TRBD1; V: TRBV7-2; CDR3: CASSLDRGSVEQYF; DNA: TGTGCCAGCAGCCTTGACAGGGGGAGTGTCGAGCAGTACTTC
size: .; length: 15; J: TRBJ1-1; D: TRBD1; V: TRBV2; CDR3: CASITGGAEVSEAFF; DNA: TGTGCCAGCATTACAGGGGGCGCAGAGGTCTCTGAAGCTTTCTTT
size: .; length: 15; J: TRBJ2-3; D: .; V: TRBV5-1; CDR3: CASSLGRGSTDTQYF; DNA: TGCGCCAGCAGCTTAGGGCGGGGAAGCACAGATACGCAGTATTTT
size: once; length: 14; J: TRBJ1-2; D: TRBD1; V: TRBV19; CDR3: CASSIDGTGYGYTF; DNA: TGTGCCAGTAGTATAGACGGGACAGGGTACGGCTACACCTTC
size: .; length: 12; J: TRBJ1-2; D: .; V: TRBV12-3/TRBV12-4; CDR3: CASSFQAKGYTF; DNA: TGTGCCAGCAGTTTTCAGGCTAAGGGCTACACCTTC
size: .; length: 17; J: TRBJ1-3; D: .; V: TRBV4-3; CDR3: CASSHRGQSRSGNTIYF; DNA: TGCGCCAGCAGCCACCGCGGACAGTCACGCTCTGGAAACACCATATATTTT
size: .; length: 16; J: TRBJ2-1; D: .; V: TRBV3-1/TRBV3-2; CDR3: CASSQGRGPSYNEQFF; DNA: TGTGCCAGCAGCCAAGGAAGGGGCCCCTCCTACAATGAGCAGTTCTTC
size: .; length: 15; J: TRBJ1-5; D: TRBD1; V: TRBV19; CDR3: CASRLDRGLRQPQHF; DNA: TGTGCCAGTAGGCTTGACAGGGGGCTACGGCAGCCCCAGCATTTT
size: .; length: 15; J: TRBJ1-3; D: .; V: TRBV5-1; CDR3: CASSLVGGPGNTIYF; DNA: TGCGCCAGCAGCTTGGTGGGGGGGCCAGGAAACACCATATATTTT